This T cell receptor beta chain was retrieved from a study of blood T cell repertoires in COVID-19. Across the whole study: Researchers got acute and convalescent COVID-19 samples from the United States, Italy and Spain. PBMCs, B-cell-depleted T cells, or T cells were the source of the cDNA or gDNA that made up the material.

Germline CDR1 reads LGHDT; CDR2 reads YNNKEL (reference sequence). There are 12 residues in the CDR3. In the original analysis: By means of reference gene primer amplification, nucleated cell counts were estimated. Sequencing was performed with immunoSEQ multiplex PCR; in TCRdb, only in-frame clones are kept and a portion is missing. D and trimming come from the DNA, and the V and J calls and clone size come from that table. The sample has under 100,000 clones; around 87% are singletons. For this clone: One junction end disagrees with the germline gene, perhaps due to a read error.

The TCR was taken from a man aged 40-49 years with acute or convalescent COVID-19. The sequenced sample was peripheral blood. V and J are TRBV3-1 (or the pseudogene TRBV3-2) and TRBJ1-1; D perhaps matches TRBD1 (6 bases). CDR3: CASSQAAPGQSF. The DNA of the CDR3 is TGTGCCAGCAGCCAAGCCGCCCCGGGACAATCGTTT.